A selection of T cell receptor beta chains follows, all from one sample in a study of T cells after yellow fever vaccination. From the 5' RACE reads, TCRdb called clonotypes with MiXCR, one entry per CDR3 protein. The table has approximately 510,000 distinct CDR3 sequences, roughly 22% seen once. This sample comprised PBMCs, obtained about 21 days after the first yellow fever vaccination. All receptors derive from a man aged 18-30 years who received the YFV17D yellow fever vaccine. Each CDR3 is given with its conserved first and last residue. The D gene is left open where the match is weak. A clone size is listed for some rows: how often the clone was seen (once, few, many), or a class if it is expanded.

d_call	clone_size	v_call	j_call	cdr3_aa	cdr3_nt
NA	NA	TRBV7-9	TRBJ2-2	CASSPLLGATNTGELFF	TGTGCCAGCAGCCCACTACTGGGGGCGACGAACACCGGGGAGCTGTTTTTT
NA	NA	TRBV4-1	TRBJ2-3	CASSQDRNRVGDTQYF	TGCGCCAGCAGCCAAGATCGGAACAGGGTGGGAGATACGCAGTATTTT
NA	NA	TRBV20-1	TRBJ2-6	CSASWGRVISGANVLTF	TGCAGTGCCAGCTGGGGCAGGGTCATCTCTGGGGCCAACGTCCTGACTTTC
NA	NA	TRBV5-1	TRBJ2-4	CASSSALAKNIQYF	TGCGCCAGCAGCTCGGCCCTAGCCAAAAACATTCAGTACTTC
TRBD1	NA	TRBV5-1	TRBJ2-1	CASSKNKPGTGGNEQFF	TGCGCCAGCAGCAAAAATAAACCCGGGACAGGGGGCAATGAGCAGTTCTTC
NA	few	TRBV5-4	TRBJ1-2	CASSLAGGQGHYGYTF	TGTGCCAGCAGCTTGGCGGGTGGACAAGGGCACTATGGCTACACCTTC
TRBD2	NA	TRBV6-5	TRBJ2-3	CASSYSTSGDTQYF	TGTGCCAGCAGTTACTCGACTAGCGGAGATACGCAGTATTTT
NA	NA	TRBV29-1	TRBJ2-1	CSVEPGGLYNEQFF	TGCAGCGTTGAGCCCGGGGGCCTTTACAATGAGCAGTTCTTC
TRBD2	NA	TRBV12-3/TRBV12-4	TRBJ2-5	CASSKGLAGISYQETQYF	TGTGCCAGCAGTAAAGGACTAGCGGGGATATCGTACCAAGAGACCCAGTACTTC
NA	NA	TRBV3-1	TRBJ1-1	CASSQERRQDWMSTEAFF	TGTGCCAGCAGCCAAGAGAGGAGGCAAGACTGGATGAGTACTGAAGCTTTCTTT
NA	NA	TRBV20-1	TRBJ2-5	CSASDFVRETQYF	TGCAGTGCTTCAGACTTCGTTAGAGAGACCCAGTACTTC
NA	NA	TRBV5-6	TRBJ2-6	CASSLESDRVSSGANVLTF	TGTGCCAGCAGCTTGGAGTCCGACAGAGTAAGCTCTGGGGCCAACGTCCTGACTTTC
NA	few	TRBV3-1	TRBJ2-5	CASSPWGEETQYF	TGTGCCAGCAGCCCTTGGGGTGAAGAGACCCAGTACTTC
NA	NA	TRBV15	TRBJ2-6	CATSTSGANVLTF	TGTGCCACCAGCACGTCCGGGGCCAACGTCCTGACTTTC
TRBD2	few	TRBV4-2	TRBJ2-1	CASSQGLAGGWREQFF	TGTGCCAGCAGCCAAGGACTAGCGGGGGGATGGCGCGAGCAGTTCTTC
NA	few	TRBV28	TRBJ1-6	CASRRASPLHF	TGTGCCAGCAGAAGGGCTTCACCCCTCCACTTT
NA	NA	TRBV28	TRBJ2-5	CASSLYQVGTQYF	TGTGCCAGCAGTTTATACCAGGTTGGGACCCAGTACTTC
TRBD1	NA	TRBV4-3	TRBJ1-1	CASSLDEGADTEAFF	TGCGCCAGCAGCCTTGACGAGGGGGCTGACACTGAAGCTTTCTTT
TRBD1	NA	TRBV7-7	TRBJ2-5	CASSHPDRGRLQETQYF	TGTGCTAGCAGCCATCCGGACAGGGGGCGTCTCCAAGAGACCCAGTACTTC
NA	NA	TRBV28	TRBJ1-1	CASNPGGGFPTEAFF	TGTGCCAGCAATCCCGGGGGAGGGTTTCCCACTGAAGCTTTCTTT
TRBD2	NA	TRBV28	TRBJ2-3	CASSSPPTSGDTDTQYF	TGTGCCAGCAGTTCCCCCCCGACTAGCGGGGACACAGATACGCAGTATTTT
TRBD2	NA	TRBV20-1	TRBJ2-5	CSARRRGGETQYF	TGCAGTGCTAGACGGCGGGGGGGAGAGACCCAGTACTTC
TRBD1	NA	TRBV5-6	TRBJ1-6	CASRWGTGDNSPLHF	TGTGCCAGCAGATGGGGGACAGGGGATAATTCACCCCTCCACTTT
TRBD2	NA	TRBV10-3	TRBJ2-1	CAISDPSGGIEQFF	TGTGCCATCAGTGATCCTAGCGGTGGTATTGAGCAGTTCTTC
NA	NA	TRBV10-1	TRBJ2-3	CASSSLVLGQTDTQYF	TGCGCCAGCAGCTCACTGGTCTTGGGTCAGACAGATACGCAGTATTTT
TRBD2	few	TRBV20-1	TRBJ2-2	CSARDFGSGAITGELFF	TGCAGTGCTAGAGATTTCGGTAGCGGGGCTATCACCGGGGAGCTGTTTTTT
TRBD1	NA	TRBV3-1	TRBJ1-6	CASSQVRDRVSPLHF	TGTGCCAGCAGCCAAGTGAGGGACAGGGTTTCACCCCTCCACTTT
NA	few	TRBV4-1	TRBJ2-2	CASSQSPLGGTGELFF	TGCGCCAGCAGCCAAAGTCCCCTTGGGGGCACCGGGGAGCTGTTTTTT
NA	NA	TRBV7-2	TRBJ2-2	CASSLARGRTGELFF	TGTGCCAGCAGCTTAGCCAGGGGAAGAACCGGGGAGCTGTTTTTT
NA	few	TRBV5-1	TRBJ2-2	CASSLVGPRGSGELFF	TGCGCCAGCAGCTTGGTGGGCCCCCGGGGGTCCGGGGAGCTGTTTTTT
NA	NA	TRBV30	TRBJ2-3	CAWRVGGTDTQYF	TGTGCCTGGAGAGTGGGGGGCACAGATACGCAGTATTTT
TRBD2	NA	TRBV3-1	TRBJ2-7	CASSPGLAGSYEQYF	TGTGCCAGCAGCCCAGGACTAGCGGGGTCCTACGAGCAGTACTTC
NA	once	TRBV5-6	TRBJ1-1	CASSSDRVLNTEAFF	TGTGCCAGCAGTTCTGATCGGGTGTTGAACACTGAAGCTTTCTTT
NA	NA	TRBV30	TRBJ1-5	CAWSQKTTQPQHF	TGTGCCTGGAGTCAGAAGACGACTCAGCCCCAGCATTTT
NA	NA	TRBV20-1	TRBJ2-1	CSALPGYNEQFF	TGCAGTGCTCTCCCGGGGTACAATGAGCAGTTCTTC
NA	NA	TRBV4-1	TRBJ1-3	CASSQDETHPGNTIYF	TGCGCCAGCAGCCAAGATGAGACGCATCCTGGAAACACCATATATTTT
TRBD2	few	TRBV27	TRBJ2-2	CASSPSGGVNTGELFF	TGTGCCAGCAGTCCGAGCGGGGGGGTGAACACCGGGGAGCTGTTTTTT
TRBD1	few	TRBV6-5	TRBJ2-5	CASSYPGQGGETQYF	TGTGCCAGCAGTTACCCGGGACAGGGCGGGGAGACCCAGTACTTC
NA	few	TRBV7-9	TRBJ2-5	CASSLSAAQYF	TGTGCCAGCAGCCTCTCTGCCGCCCAGTACTTC
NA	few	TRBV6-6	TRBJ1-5	CASRLYSNQPQHF	TGTGCCAGCAGGCTCTATAGCAATCAGCCCCAGCATTTT
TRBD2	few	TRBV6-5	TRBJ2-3	CASSYSAGPGTDTQYF	TGTGCCAGCAGTTACTCAGCGGGGCCTGGGACAGATACGCAGTATTTT
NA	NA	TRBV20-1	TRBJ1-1	CSAPGDTEAFF	TGCAGTGCTCCGGGTGACACTGAAGCTTTCTTT